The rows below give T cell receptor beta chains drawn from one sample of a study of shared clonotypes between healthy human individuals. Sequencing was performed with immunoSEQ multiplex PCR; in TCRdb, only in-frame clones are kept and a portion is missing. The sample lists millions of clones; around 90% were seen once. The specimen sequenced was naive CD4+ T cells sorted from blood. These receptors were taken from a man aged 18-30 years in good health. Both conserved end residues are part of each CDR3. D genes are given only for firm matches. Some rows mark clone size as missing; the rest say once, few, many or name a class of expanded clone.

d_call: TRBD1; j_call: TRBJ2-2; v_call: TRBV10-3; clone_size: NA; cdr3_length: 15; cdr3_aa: CAISRQGAIFGELFF; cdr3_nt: TGTGCCATCAGCAGACAGGGGGCAATCTTCGGGGAGCTGTTTTTT
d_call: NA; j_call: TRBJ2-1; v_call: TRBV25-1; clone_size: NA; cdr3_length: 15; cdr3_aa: CASSEGLRRNNEQFF; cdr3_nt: TGTGCCAGCAGTGAGGGATTAAGGAGGAACAATGAGCAGTTCTTC
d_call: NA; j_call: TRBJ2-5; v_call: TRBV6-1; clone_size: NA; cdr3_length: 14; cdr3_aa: CASSEVGYFGPQYF; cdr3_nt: TGTGCCAGCAGTGAAGTGGGCTACTTTGGCCCCCAGTACTTC
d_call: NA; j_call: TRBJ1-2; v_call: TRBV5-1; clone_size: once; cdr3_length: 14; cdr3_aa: CASSSKGDLDGYTF; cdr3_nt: TGCGCCAGCAGCTCTAAGGGGGACTTGGATGGCTACACCTTC
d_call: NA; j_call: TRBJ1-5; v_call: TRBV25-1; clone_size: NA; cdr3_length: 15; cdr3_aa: CASSDSRTDNQPQHF; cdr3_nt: TGTGCCAGCAGTGATTCCCGGACAGATAATCAGCCCCAGCATTTT
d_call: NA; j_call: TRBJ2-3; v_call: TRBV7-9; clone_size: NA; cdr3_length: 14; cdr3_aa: CASTPPAGTDTQYF; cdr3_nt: TGTGCCAGCACCCCCCCTGCGGGGACAGATACGCAGTATTTT
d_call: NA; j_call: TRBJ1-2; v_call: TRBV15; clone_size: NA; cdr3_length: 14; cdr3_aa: CATSRDPGDYGYTF; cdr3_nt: TGTGCCACCAGCAGAGATCCAGGGGACTATGGCTACACCTTC
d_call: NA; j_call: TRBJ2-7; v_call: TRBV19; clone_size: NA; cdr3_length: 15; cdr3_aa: CASSILDSSSYEQYF; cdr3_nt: TGTGCCAGTAGCATACTTGACTCCAGCTCCTACGAGCAGTACTTC
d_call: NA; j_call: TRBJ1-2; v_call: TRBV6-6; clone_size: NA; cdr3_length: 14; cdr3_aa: CASSYRQGTYGYTF; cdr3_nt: TGTGCCAGCAGTTATCGGCAGGGAACCTATGGCTACACCTTC
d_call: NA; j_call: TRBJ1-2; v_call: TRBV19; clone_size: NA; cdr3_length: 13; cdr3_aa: CAVRADGSYGYTF; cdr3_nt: TGTGCCGTAAGGGCCGACGGGAGCTATGGCTACACCTTC
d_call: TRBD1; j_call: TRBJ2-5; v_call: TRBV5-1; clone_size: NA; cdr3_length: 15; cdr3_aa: CASSSRTGSQETQYF; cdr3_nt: TGCGCCAGCAGCTCCCGGACAGGATCCCAAGAGACCCAGTACTTC
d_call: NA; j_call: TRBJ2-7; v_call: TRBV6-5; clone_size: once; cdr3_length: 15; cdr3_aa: CASSYDLAKSYEQYF; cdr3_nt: TGTGCCAGCAGTTACGATCTCGCGAAGTCCTACGAGCAGTACTTC
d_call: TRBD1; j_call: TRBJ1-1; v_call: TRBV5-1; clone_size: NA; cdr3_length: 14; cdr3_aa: CASSTAGGNTEAFF; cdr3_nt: TGCGCCAGCAGTACAGCAGGGGGCAACACTGAAGCTTTCTTT
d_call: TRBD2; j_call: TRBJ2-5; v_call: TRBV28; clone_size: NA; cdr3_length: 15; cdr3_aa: CASTPEGTRRETQYF; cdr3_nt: TGTGCCAGCACCCCCGAAGGGACTAGACGGGAGACCCAGTACTTC
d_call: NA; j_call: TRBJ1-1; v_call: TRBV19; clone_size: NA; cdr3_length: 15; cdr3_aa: CASSIQQGMNTEAFF; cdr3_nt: TGTGCCAGTAGTATCCAGCAGGGGATGAACACTGAAGCTTTCTTT
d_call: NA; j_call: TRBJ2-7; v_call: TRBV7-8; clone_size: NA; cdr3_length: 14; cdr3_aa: CASTPGTGSYEQYF; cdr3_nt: TGTGCCAGCACCCCCGGGACCGGATCCTACGAGCAGTACTTC
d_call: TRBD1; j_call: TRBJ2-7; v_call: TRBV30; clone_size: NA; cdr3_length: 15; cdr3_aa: CAWSARLTGGHEQYF; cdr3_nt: TGTGCCTGGAGCGCCCGCCTAACAGGGGGCCACGAGCAGTACTTC
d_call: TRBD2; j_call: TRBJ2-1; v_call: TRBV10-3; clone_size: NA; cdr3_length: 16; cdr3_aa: CAISESTSGSEGEQFF; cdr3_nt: TGTGCCATCAGTGAGTCCACTAGCGGGAGTGAGGGTGAGCAGTTCTTC
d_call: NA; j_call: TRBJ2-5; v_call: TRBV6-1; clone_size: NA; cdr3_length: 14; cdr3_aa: CASSETYFQETQYF; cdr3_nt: TGTGCCAGCAGTGAAACGTACTTCCAAGAGACCCAGTACTTC
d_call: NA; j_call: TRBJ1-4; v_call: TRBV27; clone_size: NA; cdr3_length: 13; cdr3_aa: CASSFNRNEKLFF; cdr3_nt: TGTGCCAGCAGTTTCAACAGGAATGAAAAACTGTTTTTT
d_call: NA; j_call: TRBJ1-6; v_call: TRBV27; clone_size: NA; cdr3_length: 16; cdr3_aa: CASRYSGQSYNSPLHF; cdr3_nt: TGTGCCAGCCGCTACAGCGGACAGAGTTATAATTCACCCCTCCACTTT
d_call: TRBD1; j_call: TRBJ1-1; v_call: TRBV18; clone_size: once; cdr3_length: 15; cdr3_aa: CASSPPSAGGTEAFF; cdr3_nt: TGTGCCAGCTCACCACCGTCCGCAGGGGGCACTGAAGCTTTCTTT
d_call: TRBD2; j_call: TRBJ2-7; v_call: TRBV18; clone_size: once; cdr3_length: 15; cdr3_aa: CASSPTAGGPLEQYF; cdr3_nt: TGTGCCAGCTCACCAACGGCGGGAGGCCCTCTCGAGCAGTACTTC